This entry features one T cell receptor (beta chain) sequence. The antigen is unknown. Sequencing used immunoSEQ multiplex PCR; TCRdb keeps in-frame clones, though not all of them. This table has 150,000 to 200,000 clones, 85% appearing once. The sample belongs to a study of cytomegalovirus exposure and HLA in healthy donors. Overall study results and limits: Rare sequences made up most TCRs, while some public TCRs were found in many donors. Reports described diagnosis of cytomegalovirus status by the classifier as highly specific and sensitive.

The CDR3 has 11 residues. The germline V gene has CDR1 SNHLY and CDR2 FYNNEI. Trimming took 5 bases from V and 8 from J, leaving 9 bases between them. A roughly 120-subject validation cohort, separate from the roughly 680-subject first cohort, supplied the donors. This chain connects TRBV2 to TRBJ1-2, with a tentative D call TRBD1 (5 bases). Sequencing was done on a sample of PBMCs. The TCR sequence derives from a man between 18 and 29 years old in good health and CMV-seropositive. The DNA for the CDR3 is TGTGCCAGCAGTCCGACAGCGGGCTACACCTTC. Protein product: CASSPTAGYTF.